These 15 T cell receptor beta chains originate from one sample sequenced in a study of early T cells in non-severe SARS-CoV-2 infection. One entry per CDR3 protein results from TCRdb running MiXCR on the 5' RACE reads. The sample lists about 110,000 distinct CDR3 sequences; 9% to 13% were seen once. Sequencing was performed on whole blood. The receptors here all came from an adult who was a healthcare worker with PCR-confirmed SARS-CoV-2 infection or an uninfected control (not recorded which).

This clonotype appeared a few times. V is TRBV2 and J is TRBJ2-7; 8 positions match TRBD2. Germline V gene lookup returns CDR1 SNHLY and CDR2 FYNNEI. V lost 4 bases to trimming and J lost 2 bases; unmatched junction nucleotides: 4. There are 14 residues in the CDR3. The CDR3 nucleotides read TGTGCCAGCAGTGGGGCTAGCGGGCCCTACGAGCAGTACTTC. It translates to CASSGASGPYEQYF.

This clonotype came up many times. The chain uses TRBV5-1 and TRBJ2-7, with D possibly being TRBD2 (6 bases). V was clipped by 6 bases and J by 7 bases, with 23 bases between them. The CDR3 sequence is 15 residues long. Looked up from germline, CDR1 is SGHRS and CDR2 is YFSETQ. The CDR3 reads CASTPDGTSFGEQYF. The CDR3 coding sequence is TGCGCCAGCACCCCGGACGGGACTTCCTTTGGGGAGCAGTACTTC.

This clonotype appeared a few times. This rearrangement joins TRBV20-1 to TRBJ2-7; 10 nucleotides agree with TRBD1. This CDR3 is built from 13 residues. V lost 3 bases, J lost 7 bases, and 6 bases stayed unmatched. Per the germline V gene, CDR1 is DFQATT and CDR2 is SNEGSKA (reference sequence). CDR3 sequence reads: CSASRDRGGEQYF. CDR3 nucleotides: TGCAGTGCTAGTAGGGACAGGGGAGGAGAGCAGTACTTC.

This chain connects TRBV5-4 to TRBJ2-7, with 8 bases that match TRBD2. The length of the CDR3 is 15 residues. With 3 bases clipped from V and 6 bases from J, the junction kept 11 bases outside the gene matches. The V gene's germline CDR1 is SGHNT and CDR2 YYREEE (reference sequence). The CDR3 DNA reads as TGTGCCAGCAGCTCACAAACAGGACTAGCTAGCGAGCAGTACTTC. Its translation: CASSSQTGLASEQYF.

This clonotype was picked up many times. The chain couples TRBV4-2 to TRBJ1-1; D perhaps matches TRBD1 (5 bases). This CDR3 contains 13 residues. Germline V gene sequence: CDR1 LGHNA, CDR2 YNFKEQ. The V end lost 1 base, the J end lost 6 bases, and 9 bases lay between the germline ends. CDR3: CASSQGMTAEAFF. CDR3 nucleotide sequence: TGTGCCAGCAGCCAAGGAATGACAGCTGAAGCTTTCTTT.

This clonotype was counted only a few times. This chain links TRBV18 with TRBJ1-4; perhaps TRBD1 as D (5 bases). The CDR3 spans 12 residues. Germline CDR1 is KGHSH and CDR2 is LQKENI. Trimming took 6 bases from V and 7 from J, leaving 9 bases between them. The CDR3 coding sequence is TGTGCCAGCTCGGCAGGGATTGAAAAACTGTTTTTT. Translation: CASSAGIEKLFF.

Ten or more counts support this clonotype. This chain links TRBV3-1 with TRBJ2-7; 10 bases agree with TRBD1. Germline values: CDR1 LGHDT, CDR2 YNNKEL (reference sequence). V gave up 1 base and J gave up 1 base; unmatched junction bases: 4. CDR3 size: 16 residues. CDR3: CASSQAPGQGSYEQYF. DNA for the CDR3: TGTGCCAGCAGCCAAGCTCCGGGACAGGGGTCCTACGAGCAGTACTTC.

This clonotype was recorded many times. This chain links TRBV7-3 with TRBJ1-1; D uncertain. The germline V and J ends were trimmed by 6 bases and 4 bases, with 21 bases remaining between them. CDR1 is SGHTA and CDR2 is FQGTGA in the germline V gene. This CDR3 is built from 16 residues. Here the CDR3 DNA reads TGTGCCAGCAGTCGTGACCCACTCGCTAAGGGCACTGAAGCTTTCTTT. It translates to CASSRDPLAKGTEAFF. The variable domain in full, with the rest retrieved from reference TRBV7-3 and TRBJ1-1, is GAGVSQTPSNKVTEKGKYVELRCDPISGHTALYWYRQSLGQGPEFLIYFQGTGAADDSGLPNDRFFAVRPEGSVSTLKIQRTERGDSAVYLCASSRDPLAKGTEAFFGQGTRLTVV.

The chain combines TRBV5-1 with TRBJ2-5; weak D call: TRBD2 (6 bases). Trimming removed 0 bases from V and 5 bases from J, with 11 bases in between. The CDR3 is 14 residues long. CDR1 SGHRS and CDR2 YFSETQ come from the germline V gene. CDR3 sequence: CASSLEAGRETQYF. CDR3 DNA: TGCGCCAGCAGCTTGGAGGCAGGGAGGGAGACCCAGTACTTC.

Comment on this clonotype: One junction end disagrees with the germline gene, perhaps due to a read error. The chain uses TRBV29-1 and TRBJ1-5, with D tentatively TRBD1 (5 bases). The CDR3 is 12 residues long. Germline lookup yields CDR1 SQVTM and CDR2 ANQGSEA. This chain's CDR3 is CSAGGENRPQHF. DNA for the CDR3: TGCAGCGCAGGAGGGGAAAATCGGCCCCAGCATTTT.

This clonotype was seen many times. The J gene is TRBJ2-1, the V gene TRBV11-2; perhaps D is TRBD1 or TRBD2 (5 bases each). Per the germline V gene, CDR1 is SGHAT and CDR2 is FQNNGV. This CDR3 spans 14 amino acids. Trimming removed 5 bases at V and 6 bases at J, with 14 bases between. CDR3 in amino acids: CASSPRQRGNEQFF. In nucleotides, the CDR3 is TGTGCCAGCAGCCCCCGACAGAGGGGCAATGAGCAGTTCTTC.

This clonotype was recorded at least ten times. The chain combines TRBV2 with TRBJ1-4, with a weak D call TRBD1 (5 bases). Trimming cost V 4 bases and J 8 bases, with 11 bases left between them. There are 13 residues in the CDR3. The V gene's germline CDR1 is SNHLY and CDR2 FYNNEI. The CDR3 spells CASSAGTREKLFF. Written as DNA, the CDR3 is TGTGCCAGCAGTGCAGGGACGCGGGAAAAACTGTTTTTT.

The V and J genes are TRBV29-1 and TRBJ2-7; no reliable D call. The CDR3 covers 12 residues. Germline CDR1 SQVTM, CDR2 ANQGSEA. V shed 2 bases and J shed 5 bases, with 10 bases lying between them. The CDR3 is CSVELGMNEQYF. The CDR3 coding sequence is TGCAGCGTTGAATTGGGGATGAACGAGCAGTACTTC.

This clonotype showed up just a few times. This chain links TRBV7-6 with TRBJ2-1; 15 nucleotides line up with TRBD2. Germline CDR1 reads SGHVS; CDR2 reads FNYEAQ. The CDR3 contains 16 residues. The V gene end was trimmed by 4 bases and the J gene end by 7 bases; junction bases not matched to a gene: 5. The CDR3 sequence is CASSSGLAGGGNEQFF. Here the CDR3 DNA reads TGTGCCAGCAGCTCGGGACTAGCGGGAGGAGGGAATGAGCAGTTCTTC.

The chain combines TRBV12-5 with TRBJ2-7; 12 nucleotides line up with TRBD2. Germline lookup yields CDR1 LGHNT and CDR2 FRNRAP. V trimming: 5 bases; J trimming: 2 bases; junction bases outside the gene matches: 4. This CDR3 spans 15 amino acids. DNA of the CDR3: TGTGCTAGTGGTCCCGGACTAGCGGGAACCTACGAGCAGTACTTC. This encodes CASGPGLAGTYEQYF.